This is a list of T cell receptor beta chains from one sample in a study of blood T cell repertoires in COVID-19. Clones were sequenced by immunoSEQ multiplex PCR, and TCRdb holds only the in-frame ones, with some missing. The sample has over 150,000 clones; around 86% are singletons. Sequencing was done on a sample of peripheral blood. These receptors were taken from a man aged 60 to 69 with COVID-19, enrolled during active disease. CDR3s include the opening cysteine and the closing phenylalanine or tryptophan. A D gene is named only where the DNA matches it firmly. Expanded clones get a size class; other rows say once, few or many, or leave the size out.

V	size	J	D	CDR3	DNA
TRBV5-1	few	TRBJ1-1	NA	CASSRGGGSATEAFF	TGCGCCAGCAGCCGGGGAGGGGGGTCCGCCACTGAAGCTTTCTTT
TRBV5-5	NA	TRBJ1-5	TRBD1	CASSLAPTGGNQPQHF	TGTGCCAGCAGCTTGGCGCCCACAGGGGGCAATCAGCCCCAGCATTTT
TRBV9	NA	TRBJ2-5	TRBD2	CASSVGLAGINLQETQYF	TGTGCCAGCAGCGTAGGACTAGCGGGAATCAACCTACAAGAGACCCAGTACTTC
TRBV25-1	NA	TRBJ2-7	NA	CASVSSGMVIGQYF	TGTGCCAGCGTCAGCTCAGGAATGGTAATTGGGCAGTACTTC
TRBV7-2	NA	TRBJ1-5	TRBD1	CASSFGTGGGQPQHF	TGTGCCAGCAGCTTTGGGACAGGGGGCGGTCAGCCCCAGCATTTT
TRBV12-3/TRBV12-4	NA	TRBJ1-1	NA	CASSPTRVTEAFF	TGTGCCAGCAGTCCGACGAGGGTGACTGAAGCTTTCTTT
TRBV6-2/TRBV6-3	NA	TRBJ2-2	NA	CASSYSRVTTGELFF	TGTGCCAGCAGTTACTCGAGGGTAACCACCGGGGAGCTGTTTTTT
TRBV6-6	NA	TRBJ2-5	TRBD1	CASAPGGRAETQYF	TGTGCCAGCGCCCCAGGGGGCCGAGCGGAGACCCAGTACTTC
TRBV27	NA	TRBJ1-1	NA	CASSLGGVTEAFF	TGTGCCAGCAGTTTAGGGGGGGTCACTGAAGCTTTCTTT
TRBV6-5	NA	TRBJ2-3	NA	CASSYSKLISTDTQYF	TGTGCCAGCAGTTACTCGAAACTCATAAGCACAGATACGCAGTATTTT
TRBV1	NA	TRBJ1-2	NA	CTSSQRGGKPTPKNYGYTF	TGCACCAGCAGCCAACGGGGGGGTAAGCCGACCCCCAAAAACTATGGCTACACCTTC
TRBV19	once	TRBJ1-2	NA	CASSVGTGSRRNYGYTF	TGTGCCAGTAGTGTCGGTACAGGGAGTCGTCGTAACTATGGCTACACCTTC
TRBV6-2/TRBV6-3	few	TRBJ1-2	TRBD1	CASSTGTVYGYTF	TGTGCCAGCAGTACCGGGACAGTCTATGGCTACACCTTC
TRBV19	NA	TRBJ2-2	NA	CASRNQGSGELFF	TGTGCCAGTAGGAACCAGGGGTCCGGGGAGCTGTTTTTT
TRBV10-3	NA	TRBJ2-5	TRBD2	CAISPGGETQYF	TGTGCCATCAGCCCGGGGGGGGAGACCCAGTACTTC
TRBV7-8	few	TRBJ2-7	TRBD1	CASSPFRGRASYEQYF	TGTGCCAGCAGCCCCTTCAGGGGGCGGGCGTCCTACGAGCAGTACTTC
TRBV19	NA	TRBJ2-7	NA	CAGRTIEYF	TGTGCAGGGAGGACAATTGAGTACTTC
TRBV5-4	NA	TRBJ1-2	NA	CASSDRQVVYGYTF	TGTGCCAGCAGCGATCGACAGGTCGTCTATGGCTACACCTTC
TRBV27	NA	TRBJ1-2	NA	CASSRSRDYGYTF	TGTGCCAGCAGTCGTTCGCGTGACTATGGCTACACCTTC
TRBV7-7	NA	TRBJ2-1	NA	CASSKSSANEQFF	TGTGCTAGCAGTAAAAGCAGCGCCAATGAGCAGTTCTTC
TRBV4-3	few	TRBJ1-4	NA	CASSQDATLREKLFF	TGCGCCAGCAGCCAAGATGCAACACTACGCGAAAAACTGTTTTTT
TRBV6-5	NA	TRBJ2-5	TRBD2	CASRGLAGVKETQYF	TGTGCCAGCAGGGGACTAGCGGGGGTGAAAGAGACCCAGTACTTC
TRBV19	once	TRBJ2-7	TRBD1	CASSRDRAVHEQYF	TGTGCCAGTAGTAGGGACAGGGCAGTCCACGAGCAGTACTTC
TRBV6-5	NA	TRBJ1-5	TRBD1	CATRQGEYSNQPQHF	TGTGCCACCCGACAGGGGGAATATAGCAATCAGCCCCAGCATTTT
TRBV11-3	NA	TRBJ1-1	TRBD1	CASSLRTGTEAFF	TGTGCCAGCAGCTTACGGACAGGGACTGAAGCTTTCTTT
TRBV6-6	NA	TRBJ1-5	TRBD1	CASSPDRGRVSNQPQHF	TGTGCCAGCAGTCCCGACAGGGGGCGCGTGAGCAATCAGCCCCAGCATTTT
TRBV18	NA	TRBJ1-1	NA	CASSQGENTEAFF	TGTGCCAGCTCACAGGGGGAGAACACTGAAGCTTTCTTT
TRBV6-2/TRBV6-3	once	TRBJ2-4	NA	CASSPLGSRGNIQYF	TGTGCCAGCAGCCCCCTTGGGAGCAGGGGAAACATTCAGTACTTC
TRBV11-2	NA	TRBJ1-1	TRBD1	CASSVMDRGLAFF	TGTGCCAGCAGCGTCATGGACAGGGGGCTAGCTTTCTTT
TRBV7-9	NA	TRBJ2-2	NA	CASSLNPRERATGELFF	TGTGCCAGCAGCTTAAACCCTCGTGAGAGGGCCACCGGGGAGCTGTTTTTT
TRBV24-1	NA	TRBJ2-3	NA	CATSDPRAGGIDTQYF	TGTGCCACCAGTGACCCGCGAGCAGGGGGGATCGATACGCAGTATTTT
TRBV12-5	NA	TRBJ2-1	NA	CASEMGRTHYNEQFF	TGTGCTAGTGAAATGGGGCGGACGCACTACAATGAGCAGTTCTTC
TRBV7-9	NA	TRBJ1-5	NA	CASSFQAPRNQPQHF	TGTGCCAGCAGCTTCCAGGCCCCTCGCAATCAGCCCCAGCATTTT
TRBV19	NA	TRBJ2-2	TRBD2	CASTFSLAGGTGELFF	TGTGCCAGTACCTTCTCGCTAGCGGGGGGGACCGGGGAGCTGTTTTTT
TRBV6-1	NA	TRBJ2-7	NA	CASSLEIYEQYF	TGTGCCAGCAGCCTAGAAATTTACGAGCAGTACTTC
TRBV2	NA	TRBJ2-1	NA	CASRGGRSSYNEQFF	TGTGCCAGCAGAGGTGGGAGGAGCTCCTACAATGAGCAGTTCTTC
TRBV11-2	NA	TRBJ2-7	TRBD1	CASSAGQGGYF	TGTGCCAGCAGCGCGGGACAGGGGGGGTACTTC
TRBV5-1	NA	TRBJ1-1	TRBD1	CASKTGGNTEAFF	TGCGCCAGCAAGACAGGGGGGAACACTGAAGCTTTCTTT
TRBV6-4	NA	TRBJ1-4	NA	CASSEEAGRAEKLFF	TGTGCCAGCAGTGAGGAGGCCGGGAGAGCGGAAAAACTGTTTTTT
TRBV9	NA	TRBJ1-3	NA	CASSVGAGFSSGNTIYF	TGTGCCAGCAGCGTAGGAGCAGGGTTCAGCTCTGGAAACACCATATATTTT
TRBV4-2	NA	TRBJ1-6	TRBD1	CASSIRGRDNSPLHF	TGTGCCAGCAGCATCAGGGGGCGAGATAATTCACCCCTCCACTTT
TRBV2	NA	TRBJ2-2	NA	CASRVQQPGELFF	TGTGCCAGCAGAGTACAGCAGCCCGGGGAGCTGTTTTTT
TRBV14	once	TRBJ2-5	NA	CASSRDDTPWETQYF	TGTGCCAGCAGCCGAGACGACACTCCTTGGGAGACCCAGTACTTC
TRBV21-1	NA	TRBJ2-3	NA	CASSNNRSVRDTQYF	TGTGCCAGCAGCAATAACAGGAGTGTCAGAGATACGCAGTATTTT
TRBV11-2	once	TRBJ1-1	TRBD1	CAGTQGMNTEAFF	TGTGCCGGGACACAGGGGATGAACACTGAAGCTTTCTTT
TRBV5-4	NA	TRBJ1-6	TRBD1	CASSQSGTGPYSPLHF	TGTGCCAGCAGCCAGTCGGGGACAGGGCCCTATTCACCCCTCCACTTT
TRBV9	NA	TRBJ1-2	NA	CASSVDGEGGYTF	TGTGCCAGCAGCGTAGACGGGGAGGGTGGCTACACCTTC
TRBV30	NA	TRBJ1-5	NA	CAWSLGQSNQPQHF	TGTGCCTGGAGCCTCGGACAGTCCAATCAGCCCCAGCATTTT
TRBV7-2	once	TRBJ1-1	NA	CASSGGRTEAFF	TGTGCCAGCAGCGGAGGTAGGACTGAAGCTTTCTTT
TRBV2	NA	TRBJ2-2	TRBD1	CASRGQPTAGELFF	TGTGCCAGCAGGGGACAGCCTACCGCCGGGGAGCTGTTTTTT
TRBV28	NA	TRBJ2-1	TRBD1	CASSSPGTAAYNEQFF	TGTGCCAGCAGTTCCCCGGGGACAGCAGCCTACAATGAGCAGTTCTTC